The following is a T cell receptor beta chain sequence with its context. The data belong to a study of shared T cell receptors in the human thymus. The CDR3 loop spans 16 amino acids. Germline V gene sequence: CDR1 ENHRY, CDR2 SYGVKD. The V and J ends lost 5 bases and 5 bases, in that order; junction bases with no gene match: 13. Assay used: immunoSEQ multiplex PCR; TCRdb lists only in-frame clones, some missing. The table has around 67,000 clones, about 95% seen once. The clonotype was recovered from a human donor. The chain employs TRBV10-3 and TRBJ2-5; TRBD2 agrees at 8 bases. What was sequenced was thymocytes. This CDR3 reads CAISQLPRGGRETQYF. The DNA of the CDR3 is TGTGCCATCAGTCAGCTCCCCCGGGGGGGCAGGGAGACCCAGTACTTC.